These 15 T cell receptor beta chains share one sample of origin, sequenced in a study of beta chain features in type 1 diabetes. Expressed TCRB transcripts were sequenced, since all the RNA that had been isolated was reverse transcribed. Method: immunoSEQ multiplex PCR; TCRdb's copy keeps in-frame clones and lacks some. The repertoire holds under 250,000 clones, with 25% to 35% as singletons. The source material was central memory CD4+ T cells from blood. These receptor sequences come from a man aged 30 to 45 in good health.

This clone was counted a few times. V gene TRBV30 combines with J gene TRBJ2-3, with 9 bases fitting TRBD2. In germline, CDR1 is GTSNPN, CDR2 SVGIG (reference sequence). The V segment lost 4 bases and the J segment 1 base; nucleotides outside the gene matches: 3. The CDR3 totals 14 residues. The CDR3 coding sequence is TGTGCCTGGACTAGCGGGGCTCGCACAGATACGCAGTATTTT. Amino acids: CAWTSGARTDTQYF. The full variable domain, its missing parts supplied by reference TRBV30 and TRBJ2-3, is SQTIHQWPATLVQPVGSPLSLECTVEGTSNPNLYWYRQAAGRGLQLLFYSVGIGQISSEVPQNLSASRPQDRQFILSSKKLLLSDSGFYLCAWTSGARTDTQYFGPGTRLTVL.

The J gene is TRBJ2-7, the V gene TRBV28, with TRBD1 matching over 8 bases. Germline CDR1 and CDR2: MDHEN and SYDVKM. V dropped 5 bases and J dropped 0; count of bases not matched to a gene: 6. The CDR3 spans 15 residues. The CDR3, as DNA: TGTGCCAGCAGTCCCGCGGACAGGGCCTCCTACGAGCAGTACTTC. Residues: CASSPADRASYEQYF.

This chain links TRBV29-1 with TRBJ1-1; D gene uncertain. Looked up from germline, CDR1 is SQVTM and CDR2 is ANQGSEA. V dropped 6 bases and J dropped 1 base, with 12 bases sitting between them. CDR3 length: 13 amino acids. The CDR3 is CSVLPLPNTEAFF. The CDR3 region has the DNA TGCAGCGTGCTTCCACTCCCGAACACTGAAGCTTTCTTT.

The chain couples TRBV6-5 to TRBJ1-1, with D tentatively TRBD1 (5 bases). CDR3 length: 13 residues. Germline lookup yields CDR1 MNHEY and CDR2 SVGAGI. DNA of the CDR3: TGTGCGACTACAGGTACGTCGAACACTGAAGCTTTCTTT. Amino acids: CATTGTSNTEAFF.

The chain employs TRBV7-9 and TRBJ2-1; 8 bases align to TRBD1. CDR3 size: 14 residues. J was trimmed by 5 bases and V by 5 bases; bases with no gene match: 5. CDR1 SEHNR and CDR2 FQNEAQ come from the germline V gene (reference sequence). The CDR3 sequence is CASSRAGGHNEQFF. DNA of the CDR3: TGTGCCAGCAGCCGGGCAGGGGGCCACAATGAGCAGTTCTTC. Complete variable domain (other parts from reference TRBV7-9 and TRBJ2-1): DTGVSQNPRHKITKRGQNVTFRCDPISEHNRLYWYRQTLGQGPEFLTYFQNEAQLEKSRLLSDRFSAERPKGSFSTLEIQRTEQGDSAMYLCASSRAGGHNEQFFGPGTRLTVL.

This clone was counted a few times. This chain connects TRBV7-2 to TRBJ2-7; D tentatively fits TRBD1 or TRBD2 (5 bases each). CDR1 SGHTA and CDR2 FQGNSA come from the germline V gene. Trimming removed 5 bases at V and 7 bases at J, with 15 bases between. CDR3 length: 13 residues. For the CDR3, the DNA is TGTGCCAGCAGCCCCGGGACGTTCCTGGAGCAGTACTTC. It specifies CASSPGTFLEQYF.

V usage is TRBV7-2 and J usage is TRBJ2-3, with D possibly TRBD2 on 5 matching bases. Germline V CDR1 and CDR2: SGHTA, FQGNSA. The CDR3 loop spans 15 amino acids. The ends were cut back, 1 base at V and 6 bases at J, with 14 bases in the middle. The DNA for the CDR3 is TGTGCCAGCAGCTTAGGAGGGCTAGCAATGGATACGCAGTATTTT. It translates to CASSLGGLAMDTQYF.

The J gene is TRBJ1-1, the V gene TRBV15; 7 nucleotides agree with TRBD1. V was pared by 8 bases and J by 0 bases, with 3 bases of the junction left unmatched. CDR3 length: 13 residues. CDR1 is LNHNV and CDR2 is YYDKDF in the germline V gene (reference sequence). Here the CDR3 DNA reads TGTGCCACCGAACAGGGGATGAACACTGAAGCTTTCTTT. Amino acids: CATEQGMNTEAFF.

This clone appeared a single time. The chain recombines TRBV5-1 with TRBJ2-2; TRBD1 is a possible D gene (5 bases). Germline lookup yields CDR1 SGHRS and CDR2 YFSETQ. The CDR3 sequence is 16 residues long. Trimming removed 0 bases from V and 0 bases from J, with 9 bases in between. The CDR3 DNA reads as TGCGCCAGCAGCTTGGTAAAACAGGCGAACACCGGGGAGCTGTTTTTT. Residues: CASSLVKQANTGELFF.

The chain recombines TRBV11-2 with TRBJ2-1; 10 bases line up with TRBD2. The CDR3 consists of 15 residues. CDR1 is SGHAT and CDR2 is FQNNGV in the germline V gene. The trim removed 4 bases at V and 8 bases at J, leaving 8 bases unmatched. The CDR3 spells CASSSAGGPGDEQFF. CDR3 bases: TGTGCCAGCAGCTCAGCGGGAGGGCCAGGAGATGAGCAGTTCTTC.

The sample holds a few counts of this clone. V gene TRBV9 combines with J gene TRBJ2-3, with D possibly TRBD2 on 6 matching bases. This CDR3 has 13 residues. The V end lost 4 bases, the J end lost 2 bases, and 8 bases lay between the germline ends. Germline CDR1 reads SGDLS; CDR2 reads YYNGEE. CDR3 sequence: CASSRGNTDTQYF. The CDR3 nucleotides are TGTGCCAGCAGCCGGGGGAACACAGATACGCAGTATTTT.

The V gene is TRBV15, the J gene TRBJ2-5; 7 bases are shared with TRBD1. CDR3 length equals 16 residues. The V gene end was trimmed by 2 bases and the J gene end by 2 bases; junction bases not matched to a gene: 8. Looked up from germline, CDR1 is LNHNV and CDR2 is YYDKDF (reference sequence). CDR3 sequence (DNA): TGTGCCACCAGCAGACCGGGACAGAGAGTTCAAGAGACCCAGTACTTC. Protein product: CATSRPGQRVQETQYF.

The V gene is TRBV14, the J gene TRBJ2-1; 8 positions agree with TRBD2. Losses at the gene ends were 0 bases for V and 7 bases for J; bases not matched to a gene: 2. From germline, CDR1 is SGHDN and CDR2 FVKESK. The CDR3 runs to 14 residues. As DNA, the CDR3 is TGTGCCAGCAGCCAAGACGGGACTAGGAATGAGCAGTTCTTC. Its protein product is CASSQDGTRNEQFF.

This clone was picked up a small number of times. This sequence joins TRBV4-3 and TRBJ1-5; D unclear. The V gene's germline CDR1 is LGHNA and CDR2 YSLEER. The CDR3 totals 13 residues. V lost 0 bases to trimming and J lost 9 bases, with 9 bases between them. CDR3: CASSQETGGPQHF. The CDR3 DNA sequence: TGCGCCAGCAGCCAAGAAACGGGTGGGCCCCAGCATTTT.

This clone has a handful of counts. The V gene is TRBV29-1, the J gene TRBJ1-1; D uncertain. This CDR3 contains 13 residues. Germline V lookup: CDR1 SQVTM, CDR2 ANQGSEA. Written as DNA, the CDR3 is TGCAGTGGCCTAAGGGCCACGAACACTGAAGCTTTCTTT. It is translated as CSGLRATNTEAFF. The full variable domain, with the rest looked up from reference TRBV29-1 and TRBJ1-1, is SAVISQKPSRDICQRGTSLTIQCQVDSQVTMMFWYRQQPGQSLTLIATANQGSEATYESGFVIDKFPISRPNLTFSTLTVSNMSPEDSSIYLCSGLRATNTEAFFGQGTRLTVV.